Reported below is one TCR beta chain. Its antigen is not known. The data stem from a study of chemoradiotherapy in HPV16-positive cancers. Background on the study: Functional T-cell assays on a couple of HPV16-positive patients' cells defined candidate HPV-specific clones and common TCR motifs.

Over chemoradiotherapy, repertoires were sampled more than once. Profiling relied on immunoSEQ multiplex PCR, and the TCRdb table lists in-frame clones only, not all of them. This table holds over 8,000 clones, about 83% found once. Overall study results and limits: Non-HPV-specific T cells did not expand in tumors during treatment, whereas candidate HPV-specific clones and E7-related motifs did. HPV-responsive T-cell expansion during chemoradiotherapy was linked to improved recurrence-free survival in HPV16-positive patients.

The material sequenced was blood, taken from a patient who underwent chemoradiotherapy. The TCR sequence derives from a human donor with HPV-associated anogenital cancer.

The DNA for the CDR3 is TGTGCCAGCAGGTACCCGGGACTAGCGGGGGGATCCAAAAACATTCAGTACTTC. Its translation is CASRYPGLAGGSKNIQYF. The chain couples TRBV2 to TRBJ2-4, with 15 bases matching TRBD2. This CDR3 is built from 18 residues. V was clipped by 6 bases and J by 2 bases; unmatched bases: 8. Germline-derived CDR1 and CDR2 are SNHLY and FYNNEI.